One and the same sample provided the 32 T cell receptor beta chains below, sequenced in a study of T-cell reconstitution after alpha-beta-depleted transplantation in children. Construction of the TCRbeta library involved unique molecular identifiers. TCRdb analysed the PCR reads with MiXCR anew, one entry per CDR3 protein. The data hold 150,000 to 200,000 distinct CDR3 sequences, with approximately 6.8% observed a single time. This sample comprised PBMCs from the stem cell graft donor, obtained from the stem cell graft. The receptors stem from a human donor who donated a stem cell graft to a child with Wiskott-Aldrich syndrome.

As concerns this clonotype: An end of the junction does not agree with germline; a read error may underlie this. This chain uses TRBV5-1 with TRBJ2-7, with 8 bases that match TRBD2. CDR1 SGHRS and CDR2 YFSETQ come from the germline V gene. The CDR3 spans 13 residues. CDR3 in amino acids: CPSRSGSNYEQYF. In DNA, the CDR3 is TGCCCCAGCAGAAGCGGGAGTAATTACGAGCAGTACTTC.

In this sample, this clonotype turned up many times. The chain joins TRBV4-3 to TRBJ2-7; the match to TRBD2 covers 7 bases. Per germline, CDR1 LGHNA and CDR2 YSLEER. The CDR3 totals 16 residues. V lost 0 bases to trimming and J lost 3 bases; unmatched junction nucleotides: 8. In DNA form, the CDR3 reads TGCGCCAGCAGCCAAGATTTAGAGGGGAGGGGCTACGAGCAGTACTTC. It encodes CASSQDLEGRGYEQYF.

This clonotype came up many times. The chain is built from TRBV7-6 and TRBJ2-3; 13 positions agree with TRBD2. This CDR3 is 16 amino acids long. The germline gives CDR1 SGHVS, CDR2 FNYEAQ. J was trimmed by 3 bases and V by 5 bases; bases with no gene match: 5. The CDR3 region has the DNA TGTGCCAGCAGCACACTAGCGGGAGGGCTTACAGATACGCAGTATTTT. Protein product: CASSTLAGGLTDTQYF.

This clonotype was seen ten or more times. The rearrangement joins TRBV9 to TRBJ2-7; TRBD2 agrees at 7 bases. The V gene end was trimmed by 4 bases and the J gene end by 0 bases; junction bases not matched to a gene: 13. Germline loops: CDR1 SGDLS, CDR2 YYNGEE. The CDR3 sequence is 17 residues long. The CDR3 is CASSPRPGLVSSYEQYF. The CDR3 DNA reads TGTGCCAGCAGCCCACGCCCCGGACTAGTAAGCTCCTACGAGCAGTACTTC.

This clonotype has at least ten counts. The V gene is TRBV20-1, the J gene TRBJ2-5; 7 bases match TRBD1. Germline lookup yields CDR1 DFQATT and CDR2 SNEGSKA (reference sequence). The V gene end was trimmed by 4 bases and the J gene end by 1 base; junction bases not matched to a gene: 6. This CDR3 has 14 amino acids. Written as DNA, the CDR3 is TGCAGTGCTAATTACAGGGGTCCCCAAGAGACCCAGTACTTC. Translated, it gives CSANYRGPQETQYF.

This clonotype came up many times. The chain links TRBV7-6 to TRBJ1-5; D is ambiguous. Germline lookup yields CDR1 SGHVS and CDR2 FNYEAQ. The CDR3 consists of 14 residues. V lost 5 bases and J 4 bases, leaving 12 bases between the germline ends. CDR3 DNA sequence: TGTGCCAGCAGCCGTAGCGACGGGAATCAGCCCCAGCATTTT. Encoded protein: CASSRSDGNQPQHF.

This clonotype was observed at least ten times. The rearrangement links TRBV25-1 to TRBJ1-1; 11 nucleotides match TRBD1. Germline CDR1 is MGHDK and CDR2 is SYGVNS. With 6 bases clipped from V and 5 bases from J, the junction kept 2 bases outside the gene matches. The CDR3 is 13 residues long. This chain's CDR3 is CASRGTGGTEAFF. The CDR3 DNA follows: TGTGCCAGCAGGGGGACAGGGGGTACTGAAGCTTTCTTT.

The chain carries TRBV7-9 and TRBJ2-4; 7 nucleotides align to TRBD1. Germline CDR1 reads SEHNR; CDR2 reads FQNEAQ (reference sequence). V lost 4 bases, J lost 0 bases, and 9 bases stayed unmatched. The CDR3 is 17 residues long. The CDR3 spells CASSSWDSPLAKNIQYF. The DNA for the CDR3 is TGTGCCAGCAGCTCTTGGGACAGCCCATTAGCCAAAAACATTCAGTACTTC.

DNA of the CDR3: TGCAGTGCTAGGACAGCGACCTATGGGGCCAACGTCCTGACTTTC. It encodes CSARTATYGANVLTF. The gene calls are TRBV20-1 and TRBJ2-6; a weak D match, TRBD1 (5 bases). The CDR3 consists of 15 residues. Germline V gives CDR1 DFQATT, CDR2 SNEGSKA (reference sequence). The V gene lost 3 bases and the J gene lost 3 bases, with 12 bases spanning the gap.

There are many counts of this clonotype. This chain joins TRBV7-2 and TRBJ2-4; the D is unclear. There are 13 residues in the CDR3. V lost 1 base and J 3 bases, leaving 4 bases between the germline ends. CDR1 and CDR2 from the germline V gene are SGHTA and FQGNSA. The CDR3 DNA reads TGTGCCAGCAGCTTAGAGCACAAAAACATTCAGTACTTC. Translating it yields CASSLEHKNIQYF. The variable domain in full, completed from reference TRBV7-2 and TRBJ2-4, reads GAGVSQSPSNKVTEKGKDVELRCDPISGHTALYWYRQSLGQGLEFLIYFQGNSAPDKSGLPSDRFSAERTGGSVSTLTIQRTQQEDSAVYLCASSLEHKNIQYFGAGTRLSVL.

This clonotype was recorded at least ten times. The chain is built from TRBV29-1 and TRBJ2-1; no definite D call. The CDR3 has 12 amino acids. V lost 8 bases, J lost 7 bases, and 15 bases lay in between. The germline V gene encodes CDR1 SQVTM and CDR2 ANQGSEA. The CDR3 here is CSSENSFNEQFF. DNA of the CDR3: TGCAGCTCCGAGAACAGCTTTAATGAGCAGTTCTTC.

This clonotype was observed at least ten times. This chain connects TRBV6-6 to TRBJ2-7, with D possibly being TRBD2 (6 bases). Germline values: CDR1 MNHNY, CDR2 SVGAGI (reference sequence). The CDR3 has 12 amino acids. The ends were cut back, 7 bases at V and 7 bases at J, with 14 bases in the middle. CDR3 region: CASKMGGFEQYF. CDR3 nucleotides: TGTGCCAGCAAAATGGGAGGATTTGAGCAGTACTTC.

V usage is TRBV25-1 and J usage is TRBJ2-2; no clear D gene. Germline CDR1 is MGHDK and CDR2 is SYGVNS. With 0 bases removed from V and 1 base from J, the gap between germline ends came to 6 bases. The CDR3 has 15 residues. This CDR3 reads CASSEYRGNTGELFF. The CDR3 bases are TGTGCCAGCAGTGAATACCGAGGGAACACCGGGGAGCTGTTTTTT.

This clonotype occurred many times. V usage is TRBV12-3 or TRBV12-4 and J usage is TRBJ2-4, with 7 nucleotides matching TRBD1. Trimming cost V 0 bases and J 1 base; bases outside gene matches: 6. CDR3 size: 17 residues. The DNA of the CDR3 is TGTGCCAGCAGTTTAGCGGTGTCAGGGGGTGCCAAAAACATTCAGTACTTC. Protein product: CASSLAVSGGAKNIQYF.

Ten or more counts support this clonotype. The gene calls are TRBV18 and TRBJ1-5; D is possibly TRBD1 (5 bases). Germline values: CDR1 KGHSH, CDR2 LQKENI. The V end was cut by 2 bases, the J end by 1 base, with 9 bases between. The CDR3 spans 15 residues. CDR3 bases: TGTGCCAGCTCACCAGGGCAGGGAAGCAATCAGCCCCAGCATTTT. As protein: CASSPGQGSNQPQHF. Full variable domain (rest looked up from reference TRBV18 and TRBJ1-5): NAGVMQNPRHLVRRRGQEARLRCSPMKGHSHVYWYRQLPEEGLKFMVYLQKENIIDESGMPKERFSAEFPKEGPSILRIQQVVRGDSAAYFCASSPGQGSNQPQHFGDGTRLSIL.

This clonotype was found many times. The chain recombines TRBV7-2 with TRBJ2-5; the D is unclear. V shed 2 bases and J shed 3 bases, with 7 bases lying between them. Germline loops: CDR1 SGHTA, CDR2 FQGNSA. This CDR3 comprises 13 residues. CDR3 sequence reads: CASSLLGKETQYF. The CDR3 nucleotides read TGTGCCAGCAGCTTATTAGGGAAAGAGACCCAGTACTTC.

This clonotype was seen ten or more times. This chain joins TRBV7-2 and TRBJ2-3; 8 bases align to TRBD2. The ends lost 2 bases at V and 2 bases at J; junction bases unmatched: 6. Germline assignment: CDR1 SGHTA and CDR2 FQGNSA. CDR3 length: 16 residues. The CDR3 spells CASSLFAGGNTDTQYF. DNA for the CDR3: TGTGCCAGCAGCTTATTTGCGGGAGGTAACACAGATACGCAGTATTTT.

This clonotype was observed many times. The chain links TRBV24-1 to TRBJ2-1; TRBD2 matches at 16 bases. V dropped 4 bases and J dropped 7; count of bases not matched to a gene: 9. Germline CDR1 KGHDR, CDR2 SFDVKD. The CDR3 extends over 18 amino acids. Here the CDR3 reads CATSDSGTSGRVLNEQFF. As DNA, the CDR3 is TGTGCCACCAGTGACTCCGGGACTAGCGGGAGGGTGTTAAATGAGCAGTTCTTC.

The chain carries TRBV18 and TRBJ1-2, with 7 positions matching TRBD1. V gave up 4 bases and J gave up 7 bases; unmatched junction bases: 12. The V gene's germline CDR1 is KGHSH and CDR2 LQKENI. The CDR3 totals 15 residues. CDR3 nucleotide sequence: TGTGCCAGCTCACATTCGCGACAGGGAGTTTCTGGCTACACCTTC. Translating gives CASSHSRQGVSGYTF.

This clonotype has more than one count but fewer than ten. This chain joins TRBV4-1 and TRBJ2-2, with 8 bases aligning to TRBD1. There are 18 residues in the CDR3. Germline lookup yields CDR1 MGHRA and CDR2 YSYEKL. Unmatched junction bases numbered 14, after V lost 5 bases and J lost 3 bases. Here the CDR3 DNA reads TGCGCCAGCAGCAAAACTCACCAGGGGGCCCAAGACACCGGGGAGCTGTTTTTT. Translating gives CASSKTHQGAQDTGELFF.

V and J are TRBV19 and TRBJ2-1; 10 bases line up with TRBD2. With 1 base clipped from V and 1 base from J, the junction kept 1 base outside the gene matches. CDR1 and CDR2 (germline): LNHDA, SQIVND (reference sequence). The CDR3 runs to 16 residues. The CDR3 DNA reads as TGTGCCAGTAGTATAGGTAGCGGGAGGTCCTACAATGAGCAGTTCTTC. Translation: CASSIGSGRSYNEQFF.

This chain links TRBV5-1 with TRBJ1-1; D remains ambiguous. The germline V gene has CDR1 SGHRS and CDR2 YFSETQ. V was pared by 4 bases and J by 1 base, with 8 bases between. The CDR3 extends over 13 amino acids. Written as DNA, the CDR3 is TGCGCCAGCAGCCCCTGGGGGAACACTGAAGCTTTCTTT. Translating gives CASSPWGNTEAFF.

This clonotype was observed many times. The CDR3 coding sequence is TGCGCCAGCAGCTTTCAGCCGAACACTGAAGCTTTCTTT. This translates into CASSFQPNTEAFF. The rearrangement links TRBV5-1 to TRBJ1-1; no definite D call. V lost 2 bases to trimming and J lost 1 base, with 6 bases between them. Germline values: CDR1 SGHRS, CDR2 YFSETQ. The CDR3 is made up of 13 amino acids.

This clonotype was seen many times. The J gene is TRBJ2-3, the V gene TRBV7-2; 7 nucleotides match TRBD1. The CDR3 consists of 14 residues. Germline lookup yields CDR1 SGHTA and CDR2 FQGNSA. The V and J ends lost 3 bases and 4 bases, in that order; junction bases with no gene match: 4. CDR3: CASSFKTGSDTQYF. The CDR3 bases are TGTGCCAGCAGCTTCAAGACAGGGTCAGATACGCAGTATTTT.

At least ten counts were recorded for this clonotype. CDR3 sequence reads: CSGKSYSEAFF. DNA for the CDR3: TGCAGCGGCAAGTCCTACTCTGAAGCTTTCTTT. This chain uses TRBV29-1 with TRBJ1-1, with D hard to call. CDR3 length equals 11 residues. V lost 7 bases, J lost 6 bases, and 12 bases lay in between. CDR1 and CDR2 from the germline V gene are SQVTM and ANQGSEA.

This clonotype has ten or more counts. V and J are TRBV5-1 and TRBJ2-1; no definite D call. V was trimmed by 3 bases and J by 4 bases, leaving 14 bases between them. This CDR3 spans 15 amino acids. Germline V CDR1 and CDR2: SGHRS, YFSETQ. CDR3 bases: TGCGCCAGCAGCTCCTCCGACGAACTATACAATGAGCAGTTCTTC. It yields the protein CASSSSDELYNEQFF. Full variable domain (remainder filled in from reference TRBV5-1 and TRBJ2-1): KAGVTQTPRYLIKTRGQQVTLSCSPISGHRSVSWYQQTPGQGLQFLFEYFSETQRNKGNFPGRFSGRQFSNSRSEMNVSTLELGDSALYLCASSSSDELYNEQFFGPGTRLTVL.

The chain couples TRBV28 to TRBJ2-1; the match to TRBD1 covers 9 bases. V trimming: 5 bases; J trimming: 10 bases; junction bases outside the gene matches: 9. The CDR3 has 14 residues. Germline V gives CDR1 MDHEN, CDR2 SYDVKM. The CDR3: CASSLLQGAEEQFF. The CDR3 nucleotides read TGTGCCAGCAGTCTCCTACAGGGGGCCGAGGAGCAGTTCTTC.

This clonotype was observed many times. The chain couples TRBV27 to TRBJ1-5; 9 positions agree with TRBD1. The V gene's germline CDR1 is MNHEY and CDR2 SMNVEV (reference sequence). Trimming took 4 bases from V and 3 from J; bases not matched to a gene: 4. The CDR3 has 15 residues. The CDR3 DNA sequence: TGTGCCAGCAGTTGGACAGGGGCGGTCAATCAGCCCCAGCATTTT. Protein product: CASSWTGAVNQPQHF.

This clonotype appeared many times. The genes are TRBV7-2 and TRBJ1-1, with D possibly matching TRBD1 (6 bases). In germline, CDR1 is SGHTA, CDR2 FQGNSA. Trimming shortened V by 5 bases and J by 2 bases, and 12 bases separated the two germline ends. The CDR3 consists of 14 residues. The CDR3 DNA reads TGTGCCAGCAGCAGACCGGGACAAAACACTGAAGCTTTCTTT. This gives the protein CASSRPGQNTEAFF.

The chain combines TRBV14 with TRBJ2-7; D may correspond to TRBD1 or TRBD2 (5 bases each). Trimming stripped 4 bases from V and 5 bases from J, with 21 bases between. This CDR3 has 16 residues. Per germline, CDR1 SGHDN and CDR2 FVKESK. The CDR3 protein is CASSLRPGPSSDEQYF. CDR3 DNA sequence: TGTGCCAGCAGCCTCAGACCGGGACCCTCTTCCGACGAGCAGTACTTC.

This clonotype showed up just a few times. This chain uses TRBV14 with TRBJ2-1; 10 nucleotides line up with TRBD1. J gave up 7 bases and V 0 bases, and 15 bases lay outside the gene matches. The germline V gene encodes CDR1 SGHDN and CDR2 FVKESK. There are 19 residues in the CDR3. This CDR3 is CASSQDAGIGQGVWNEQFF. In DNA, the CDR3 is TGTGCCAGCAGCCAAGATGCGGGGATAGGACAGGGGGTGTGGAATGAGCAGTTCTTC.

The chain couples TRBV6-5 to TRBJ2-7, with D possibly TRBD1 on 6 matching bases. Trimming removed 2 bases at V and 1 base at J, with 15 bases between. The germline V gene has CDR1 MNHEY and CDR2 SVGAGI. CDR3 length equals 16 residues. Written as DNA, the CDR3 is TGTGCCAGCAGTTACAGCACAGGGTTGATTTCCTACGAGCAGTACTTC. Amino acids: CASSYSTGLISYEQYF.